This T cell receptor (beta chain) was sequenced in a study of cytomegalovirus exposure and HLA in healthy donors. The CDR3 sequence is 16 residues long. CDR1 is SGHAT, CDR2 FQNNGV, per germline. V lost 7 bases to trimming and J lost 1 base; unmatched junction nucleotides: 8. The PCR ran on 60 Vbeta and 13 Jbeta primers. Sequencing was performed with immunoSEQ multiplex PCR; in TCRdb, only in-frame clones are kept and a portion is missing. The sample includes about 100,000 clones, roughly 69% of them seen just once. The V call is TRBV11-2, the J call TRBJ2-3, with TRBD2 identical over 10 bases. The sequence was obtained from a middle-aged man in good health and CMV-seropositive. Sequencing was performed on PBMCs. As DNA, the CDR3 is TGTGCCAGCAACCGACCGGGACTAGCGCGCACAGATACGCAGTATTTT. Protein: CASNRPGLARTDTQYF.